The 25 T cell receptor beta chains below all came from one sample that was sequenced in a study of blood T cell repertoires in COVID-19. Assay: immunoSEQ multiplex PCR; the TCRdb copy retains only in-frame clones and omits some. This sample yields about 200,000 clones, of which roughly 87% are seen a single time; about 7.8% belongs to the top ten. Sequenced input: peripheral blood. Every receptor here comes from a woman aged 60-70 years with COVID-19, enrolled during active disease.

The count of this clone is one. The rearrangement links TRBV29-1 to TRBJ1-1; D gene uncertain. Germline values: CDR1 SQVTM, CDR2 ANQGSEA. Trimming took 1 base from V and 1 from J, leaving 10 bases between them. The CDR3 sequence is 14 residues long. The CDR3, as DNA: TGCAGCGTTGAAGGACTCCGGGGGAACACTGAAGCTTTCTTT. Amino acid sequence: CSVEGLRGNTEAFF. The whole variable domain, remainder taken from reference TRBV29-1 and TRBJ1-1, is SAVISQKPSRDICQRGTSLTIQCQVDSQVTMMFWYRQQPGQSLTLIATANQGSEATYESGFVIDKFPISRPNLTFSTLTVSNMSPEDSSIYLCSVEGLRGNTEAFFGQGTRLTVV.

This clone has a single count. The chain couples TRBV15 to TRBJ1-5; D uncertain. The germline gives CDR1 LNHNV, CDR2 YYDKDF (reference sequence). The length of the CDR3 is 15 residues. Between the trimmed V and J ends, which lost 0 bases and 3 bases, there was a span of 9 bases. This CDR3 is CATSRDRGINQPQHF. DNA for the CDR3: TGTGCCACCAGCAGAGATCGGGGAATCAATCAGCCCCAGCATTTT.

This chain joins TRBV15 and TRBJ2-2, with 7 bases identical to TRBD1. Germline assignment: CDR1 LNHNV and CDR2 YYDKDF (reference sequence). V lost 3 bases to trimming and J lost 0 bases; unmatched junction nucleotides: 7. The CDR3 consists of 17 residues. CDR3 sequence reads: CATSRITGATNTGELFF. In nucleotides, the CDR3 is TGTGCCACCAGCAGGATTACAGGGGCAACGAACACCGGGGAGCTGTTTTTT.

This clone was counted at least ten times. The chain recombines TRBV6-5 with TRBJ2-1; D is possibly TRBD1 (5 bases). CDR3 length: 14 amino acids. V lost 6 bases and J 7 bases, leaving 16 bases between the germline ends. Germline CDR1 MNHEY, CDR2 SVGAGI. Here the CDR3 reads CASRLGLGINEQFF. The CDR3, as DNA: TGTGCCAGCAGGCTGGGGCTCGGAATAAATGAGCAGTTCTTC.

This chain connects TRBV9 to TRBJ2-1, with 10 nucleotides matching TRBD2. This CDR3 contains 15 residues. V dropped 3 bases and J dropped 7; count of bases not matched to a gene: 7. CDR1 is SGDLS, CDR2 YYNGEE, per germline. This CDR3 reads CASSAGTSAFNEQFF. The DNA for the CDR3 is TGTGCCAGCAGCGCCGGGACTAGCGCCTTTAATGAGCAGTTCTTC.

The gene calls are TRBV28 and TRBJ2-5; 12 bases fit TRBD2. The CDR3 is 22 residues long. Germline V gene data show CDR1 as MDHEN and CDR2 as SYDVKM. V trimming: 4 bases; J trimming: 4 bases; junction bases outside the gene matches: 25. This chain's CDR3 is CASSYPQALTSGSGVLGETQYF. CDR3 nucleotides: TGTGCCAGCAGTTATCCCCAAGCGTTGACTAGCGGGAGTGGAGTATTGGGAGAGACCCAGTACTTC.

This chain connects TRBV2 to TRBJ2-2; 7 bases are a match to TRBD1. The germline V gene encodes CDR1 SNHLY and CDR2 FYNNEI. Trimming took 6 bases from V and 6 from J; bases not matched to a gene: 4. This CDR3 is built from 13 residues. CDR3 loop: CASSATGPGELFF. DNA for the CDR3: TGTGCCAGCAGCGCGACAGGGCCCGGGGAGCTGTTTTTT. Using reference TRBV2 and TRBJ2-2 for the parts outside the CDR3, the full variable domain is EPEVTQTPSHQVTQMGQEVILRCVPISNHLYFYWYRQILGQKVEFLVSFYNNEISEKSEIFDDQFSVERPDGSNFTLKIRSTKLEDSAMYFCASSATGPGELFFGEGSRLTVL.

The chain carries TRBV5-5 and TRBJ2-5; 11 bases are a match to TRBD1. V shed 4 bases and J 3 bases; nucleotides not matched to a gene: 11. The CDR3 runs 17 residues. Germline V CDR1 and CDR2: SGHKS, YYEKEE (reference sequence). CDR3 bases: TGTGCCAGCAGCCCCCGGGACAGGGGGTTGAGGGAAGAGACCCAGTACTTC. Translating it yields CASSPRDRGLREETQYF.

The CDR3 region has the DNA TGTGCCAGCAGCCAAGGAGGGACTAGCGGGCTCTCCTACGAGCAGTACTTC. Translated, it gives CASSQGGTSGLSYEQYF. The J gene is TRBJ2-7, the V gene TRBV14, with 12 bases identical to TRBD2. After removal of 1 base from V and 0 bases from J, the junction contained 4 bases not matched to a gene. The CDR3 is made up of 17 amino acids. Germline CDR1 SGHDN, CDR2 FVKESK. The full variable domain, completed using reference TRBV14 and TRBJ2-7, is EAGVTQFPSHSVIEKGQTVTLRCDPISGHDNLYWYRRVMGKEIKFLLHFVKESKQDESGMPNNRFLAERTGGTYSTLKVQPAELEDSGVYFCASSQGGTSGLSYEQYFGPGTRLTVT.

The rearrangement uses TRBV15 and TRBJ1-4, with D unclear. CDR3 length equals 13 residues. The V and J ends lost 0 bases and 14 bases respectively, with 13 bases between them. Germline V gene lookup returns CDR1 LNHNV and CDR2 YYDKDF (reference sequence). CDR3 sequence reads: CATSRDSDSGLFF. In DNA, the CDR3 is TGTGCCACCAGCAGAGATTCGGACTCGGGTCTGTTTTTT.

This clone was counted once. J is TRBJ2-1 and V is TRBV5-4, with 11 bases lining up with TRBD2. The ends lost 0 bases at V and 6 bases at J; junction bases unmatched: 14. The CDR3 extends over 19 amino acids. Germline V CDR1 and CDR2: SGHNT, YYREEE (reference sequence). The CDR3 sequence: CASSLVKRLAGGPSNEQFF. The CDR3 nucleotides are TGTGCCAGCAGCTTGGTAAAGAGGTTAGCGGGAGGGCCTAGCAATGAGCAGTTCTTC.

The V call is TRBV6-5, the J call TRBJ2-2; 9 bases map to TRBD1. The CDR3 length is 16 residues. After removal of 2 bases from V and 6 bases from J, the junction contained 7 bases not matched to a gene. Germline-derived CDR1 and CDR2 are MNHEY and SVGAGI. CDR3 amino acids: CASSYPRQGGAGELFF. CDR3 coding DNA: TGTGCCAGCAGTTACCCCAGACAGGGGGGGGCCGGGGAGCTGTTTTTT.

The chain links TRBV3-1 (or the pseudogene TRBV3-2) to TRBJ1-1; D is possibly TRBD1 (6 bases). This CDR3 is built from 12 residues. The germline V gene has CDR1 LGHDT and CDR2 YNNKEL (reference sequence). Trimming removed 4 bases at V and 7 bases at J, with 10 bases between. The CDR3 is CASSLGQIEAFF. The CDR3 nucleotides read TGTGCCAGCAGCCTCGGACAGATTGAAGCTTTCTTT.

The rearrangement links TRBV6-6 to TRBJ2-1, with 10 bases fitting TRBD2. Germline CDR1 MNHNY, CDR2 SVGAGI (reference sequence). V lost 0 bases and J lost 5; bases outside the gene matches: 4. This CDR3 comprises 16 residues. CDR3 sequence: CASSYSSGGADNEQFF. CDR3 bases: TGTGCCAGCAGTTACTCGAGCGGGGGGGCCGACAATGAGCAGTTCTTC.

The gene calls are TRBV5-4 and TRBJ1-4, with 8 positions matching TRBD1. Per germline, CDR1 SGHNT and CDR2 YYREEE (reference sequence). V shed 4 bases and J 3 bases; nucleotides not matched to a gene: 2. The CDR3 length is 14 residues. The CDR3 coding sequence is TGTGCCAGCAGCGGACAGGGTTCTAATGAAAAACTGTTTTTT. Translating gives CASSGQGSNEKLFF.

J is TRBJ2-7 and V is TRBV27; D is unresolved. The CDR3 length is 14 residues. Deletions cut 6 bases from V and 6 bases from J, with 18 bases between. Germline-derived CDR1 and CDR2 are MNHEY and SMNVEV (reference sequence). CDR3 nucleotide sequence: TGTGCCAGCAGGGAAACCTGGTCTGGCGGCGAGCAGTACTTC. This encodes CASRETWSGGEQYF.

The J gene is TRBJ2-7, the V gene TRBV6-5; 11 positions agree with TRBD1. This CDR3 is 15 amino acids long. Germline V lookup: CDR1 MNHEY, CDR2 SVGAGI. V trimming: 6 bases; J trimming: 0 bases; junction bases outside the gene matches: 4. DNA for the CDR3: TGTGCCAGCAGCCATGGGACAGGGGGCTCCTACGAGCAGTACTTC. It is translated as CASSHGTGGSYEQYF.

Details on this clone: Sequence at one end of the junction differs from germline and may be a read error. The chain employs TRBV13 and TRBJ2-1; the D is unclear. This CDR3 is built from 14 residues. Germline-derived CDR1 and CDR2 are PRHDT and FYEKMQ (reference sequence). The CDR3 DNA reads as TGTGCCAGCAGCTTAGGCGGGTCCTTCAATGAGCAGTTCTTC. This encodes CASSLGGSFNEQFF.

V usage is TRBV27 and J usage is TRBJ2-4; 9 bases agree with TRBD2. The CDR3 has 16 amino acids. V dropped 7 bases and J dropped 3; count of bases not matched to a gene: 10. Germline V CDR1 and CDR2: MNHEY, SMNVEV (reference sequence). The CDR3 DNA reads as TGTGCCAGCACCATGACTGGCGGGAGGGGCAAAAACATTCAGTACTTC. This gives the protein CASTMTGGRGKNIQYF.

The chain links TRBV5-6 to TRBJ1-1; 11 bases map to TRBD1. V gave up 4 bases and J gave up 7 bases; unmatched junction bases: 12. Per germline, CDR1 SGHDT and CDR2 YYEEEE. This CDR3 has 16 residues. CDR3 loop: CASSPRTGGSWIEAFF. The DNA of the CDR3 is TGTGCCAGCAGCCCTAGGACAGGGGGCTCTTGGATTGAAGCTTTCTTT.

The chain is built from TRBV6-2 or TRBV6-3 and TRBJ2-3, with TRBD2 matching over 10 bases. Germline lookup yields CDR1 MNHEY and CDR2 SVGEGT. This CDR3 has 15 amino acids. V was pared by 4 bases and J by 0 bases, with 1 base of the junction left unmatched. The CDR3 sequence: CASSLTSGSTDTQYF. Written as DNA, the CDR3 is TGTGCCAGCAGTTTGACTAGCGGGAGCACAGATACGCAGTATTTT.

The V gene is TRBV5-1, the J gene TRBJ2-6, with 11 nucleotides matching TRBD2. The CDR3 sequence is 18 residues long. J was trimmed by 0 bases and V by 4 bases; bases with no gene match: 6. The germline CDR1 and CDR2 sequences are SGHRS and YFSETQ. The CDR3 DNA sequence: TGCGCCAGCAGCCTGGGACTAGCGGTCTCCTCTGGGGCCAACGTCCTGACTTTC. It specifies CASSLGLAVSSGANVLTF.

In this sample, this clone turned up many times. V is TRBV28 and J is TRBJ1-6, with a weak D call TRBD1 (5 bases). V dropped 1 base and J dropped 6 bases, with 13 bases sitting between them. The V gene's germline CDR1 is MDHEN and CDR2 SYDVKM. The CDR3 has 16 amino acids. The CDR3 loop reads CASSLSSGRGNSPLHF. Here the CDR3 DNA reads TGTGCCAGCAGTTTATCGTCAGGAAGGGGTAATTCACCCCTCCACTTT.

The gene calls are TRBV21-1 and TRBJ1-5; the listed D gene, TRBD1, was not tested against the DNA. TRBV21-1 is designated a pseudogene. There are 17 residues in the CDR3. The CDR3 spells CASSIHQGSYSNQPQHF. The CDR3 DNA follows: TGTGCCAGCAGCATCCATCAGGGAAGTTATAGCAATCAGCCCCAGCATTTT.

V gene TRBV11-3 combines with J gene TRBJ2-1; the match to TRBD1 covers 10 bases. This CDR3 is built from 15 residues. The germline V gene has CDR1 SGHNT and CDR2 YENEEA. Losses at the gene ends were 5 bases for V and 8 bases for J; bases not matched to a gene: 9. The CDR3 nucleotides are TGTGCCAGCAGCGCCGGACAGGGGGGACGGGATGAGCAGTTCTTC. It codes for CASSAGQGGRDEQFF.